These T cell receptor beta chains were read from a single sample in a study of long-term antiretroviral therapy in people with HIV. The repertoire was sequenced with immunoSEQ multiplex PCR; TCRdb's copy has only in-frame clones and lacks some. In the table there are about 25,000 clones, approximately 86% of which are singletons. The source material was unsorted PBMCs, sampled around 4.5 years after starting antiretroviral therapy. The receptors originated from a man under 40 with HIV. Both conserved end residues are part of each CDR3. D genes are given only for firm matches. Clone size is shown for a subset of rows, as once, few, many or a class of expanded clone.

D gene: NA
J gene: TRBJ2-5
V gene: TRBV7-9
clone size: NA
CDR3 protein: CASSLVGQETQYF
CDR3 DNA: TGTGCCAGCAGCTTAGTTGGCCAAGAGACCCAGTACTTC

D gene: TRBD1
J gene: TRBJ2-1
V gene: TRBV11-2
clone size: NA
CDR3 protein: CASSHPFDRVYSDEQFF
CDR3 DNA: TGTGCCAGCAGCCATCCATTCGACAGGGTATATAGCGATGAGCAGTTCTTC

D gene: NA
J gene: TRBJ2-7
V gene: TRBV28
clone size: NA
CDR3 protein: CASSPTHLTYEQYF
CDR3 DNA: TGTGCCAGCAGCCCGACTCACTTAACCTACGAGCAGTACTTC

D gene: NA
J gene: TRBJ2-2
V gene: TRBV11-2
clone size: NA
CDR3 protein: CASSFVGTQNTGELFF
CDR3 DNA: TGTGCCAGCAGCTTTGTGGGAACCCAGAACACCGGGGAGCTGTTTTTT

D gene: TRBD2
J gene: TRBJ2-3
V gene: TRBV7-9
clone size: NA
CDR3 protein: CASSTPPAGVSDTQYF
CDR3 DNA: TGTGCCAGCAGCACCCCGCCAGCGGGGGTGTCAGATACGCAGTATTTT

D gene: NA
J gene: TRBJ1-2
V gene: TRBV6-4
clone size: NA
CDR3 protein: CASIPVGLYTF
CDR3 DNA: TGTGCCAGCATCCCGGTGGGCCTCTACACCTTC

D gene: TRBD1
J gene: TRBJ1-6
V gene: TRBV2
clone size: NA
CDR3 protein: CASSALDRASPLHF
CDR3 DNA: TGTGCCAGCAGTGCCCTGGACAGGGCTTCACCCCTCCACTTT

D gene: NA
J gene: TRBJ2-7
V gene: TRBV6-5
clone size: NA
CDR3 protein: CASSYSGPFFYEQYF
CDR3 DNA: TGTGCCAGCAGTTACTCGGGACCGTTCTTCTACGAGCAGTACTTC

D gene: NA
J gene: TRBJ2-3
V gene: TRBV9
clone size: NA
CDR3 protein: CASSVDLDRFSTDTQYF
CDR3 DNA: TGTGCCAGCAGCGTAGATTTGGACCGATTTAGCACAGATACGCAGTATTTT

D gene: TRBD1
J gene: TRBJ2-1
V gene: TRBV19
clone size: NA
CDR3 protein: CASSPGTDSYNEQFF
CDR3 DNA: TGTGCCAGTAGTCCTGGGACAGACTCCTACAATGAGCAGTTCTTC

D gene: TRBD2
J gene: TRBJ2-1
V gene: TRBV18
clone size: NA
CDR3 protein: CASSPLALAGDGEQFF
CDR3 DNA: TGTGCCAGCTCACCATTGGCTCTAGCGGGAGATGGTGAGCAGTTCTTC

D gene: TRBD2
J gene: TRBJ2-2
V gene: TRBV7-9
clone size: NA
CDR3 protein: CASSLVAGRGTGELFF
CDR3 DNA: TGTGCCAGCAGCTTAGTGGCAGGGAGGGGCACCGGGGAGCTGTTTTTT

D gene: TRBD1
J gene: TRBJ1-6
V gene: TRBV4-3
clone size: NA
CDR3 protein: CASSQEWDRGALHF
CDR3 DNA: TGCGCCAGCAGCCAAGAATGGGACAGGGGGGCCCTCCACTTT

D gene: NA
J gene: TRBJ2-7
V gene: TRBV11-1
clone size: NA
CDR3 protein: CASSLRGDGYEQYF
CDR3 DNA: TGTGCCAGCAGCTTGAGAGGGGACGGGTACGAGCAGTACTTC

D gene: NA
J gene: TRBJ1-4
V gene: TRBV6-5
clone size: NA
CDR3 protein: CASSYTTERNEKLFF
CDR3 DNA: TGTGCCAGCAGTTACACGACCGAACGGAATGAAAAACTGTTTTTT

D gene: TRBD2
J gene: TRBJ2-2
V gene: TRBV5-5
clone size: NA
CDR3 protein: CASSLRSAGNGNTGELFF
CDR3 DNA: TGTGCCAGCAGCTTAAGGTCAGCGGGAAACGGGAACACCGGGGAGCTGTTTTTT

D gene: NA
J gene: TRBJ2-1
V gene: TRBV5-4
clone size: NA
CDR3 protein: CASSEKGPNNEQFF
CDR3 DNA: TGTGCCAGCAGCGAGAAGGGACCGAACAATGAGCAGTTCTTC

D gene: NA
J gene: TRBJ2-6
V gene: TRBV15
clone size: NA
CDR3 protein: CATSRDFGVWGANVLTF
CDR3 DNA: TGTGCCACCAGCAGAGATTTTGGGGTCTGGGGGGCCAACGTCCTGACTTTC

D gene: NA
J gene: TRBJ2-7
V gene: TRBV10-3
clone size: NA
CDR3 protein: CAISGSGVATYYEQYF
CDR3 DNA: TGTGCCATCAGTGGATCCGGAGTAGCCACCTACTACGAGCAGTACTTC

D gene: TRBD2
J gene: TRBJ2-2
V gene: TRBV5-1
clone size: NA
CDR3 protein: CASSFTRSGSNGELFF
CDR3 DNA: TGCGCCAGCAGCTTTACCCGTAGCGGGAGTAACGGGGAGCTGTTTTTT

D gene: TRBD2
J gene: TRBJ2-2
V gene: TRBV15
clone size: NA
CDR3 protein: CATSSPLAVANTGELFF
CDR3 DNA: TGTGCCACCAGCAGTCCACTAGCGGTGGCGAACACCGGGGAGCTGTTTTTT

D gene: NA
J gene: TRBJ2-5
V gene: TRBV18
clone size: NA
CDR3 protein: CASSSDRLTQYF
CDR3 DNA: TGTGCCAGCTCTTCGGACAGACTAACCCAGTACTTC

D gene: NA
J gene: TRBJ1-2
V gene: TRBV6-5
clone size: NA
CDR3 protein: CASSRNPSTHGYTF
CDR3 DNA: TGTGCCAGCAGTAGAAACCCCAGTACCCATGGCTACACCTTC

D gene: TRBD2
J gene: TRBJ2-1
V gene: TRBV7-9
clone size: NA
CDR3 protein: CASSFSGGPPNEQFF
CDR3 DNA: TGTGCCAGCAGCTTCAGCGGGGGGCCGCCCAATGAGCAGTTCTTC

D gene: NA
J gene: TRBJ1-1
V gene: TRBV4-3
clone size: NA
CDR3 protein: CASSLVLWGENTEAFF
CDR3 DNA: TGCGCCAGCAGCCTCGTCTTGTGGGGAGAGAACACTGAAGCTTTCTTT

D gene: NA
J gene: TRBJ2-7
V gene: TRBV12-5
clone size: NA
CDR3 protein: CASGLYMGAEQYF
CDR3 DNA: TGTGCTAGTGGTTTATATATGGGGGCCGAGCAGTACTTC

D gene: TRBD1
J gene: TRBJ1-1
V gene: TRBV6-1
clone size: NA
CDR3 protein: CASSTGERNTEAFF
CDR3 DNA: TGTGCCAGCAGTACAGGGGAAAGGAACACTGAAGCTTTCTTT

D gene: NA
J gene: TRBJ2-2
V gene: TRBV11-2
clone size: NA
CDR3 protein: CASASSDRGKELFF
CDR3 DNA: TGTGCTTCAGCGTCCTCCGACCGGGGCAAGGAGCTGTTTTTT

D gene: TRBD1
J gene: TRBJ1-1
V gene: TRBV4-1
clone size: NA
CDR3 protein: CASSQLQTGGFEAFF
CDR3 DNA: TGCGCCAGCAGCCAACTCCAGACAGGGGGTTTTGAAGCTTTCTTT

D gene: TRBD1
J gene: TRBJ1-2
V gene: TRBV27
clone size: NA
CDR3 protein: CASGPGQGESNYGYTF
CDR3 DNA: TGTGCCAGCGGACCGGGACAGGGGGAGTCTAACTATGGCTACACCTTC

D gene: NA
J gene: TRBJ2-7
V gene: TRBV25-1
clone size: NA
CDR3 protein: CASNTGGAYEQYF
CDR3 DNA: TGTGCCAGCAATACAGGAGGGGCCTACGAGCAGTACTTC

D gene: TRBD1
J gene: TRBJ2-5
V gene: TRBV18
clone size: NA
CDR3 protein: CASRTGQGQETQYF
CDR3 DNA: TGTGCCAGCCGGACAGGGCAAGGTCAAGAGACCCAGTACTTC

D gene: NA
J gene: TRBJ2-3
V gene: TRBV13
clone size: NA
CDR3 protein: CASSLSAFAAPYADTQYF
CDR3 DNA: TGTGCCAGCAGCTTATCCGCATTTGCAGCACCATATGCGGATACGCAGTATTTT

D gene: NA
J gene: TRBJ2-7
V gene: TRBV5-1
clone size: few
CDR3 protein: CASSPDSSYEQYF
CDR3 DNA: TGCGCCAGCAGCCCCGACAGCTCCTACGAGCAGTACTTC

D gene: NA
J gene: TRBJ2-1
V gene: TRBV6-5
clone size: NA
CDR3 protein: CASSNTFRPRREFF
CDR3 DNA: TGTGCCAGCAGTAACACCTTCCGGCCCAGGAGGGAGTTCTTC

D gene: TRBD2
J gene: TRBJ2-2
V gene: TRBV30
clone size: NA
CDR3 protein: CACPSGRATGELFF
CDR3 DNA: TGTGCCTGCCCTAGCGGGAGGGCCACCGGGGAGCTGTTTTTT

D gene: TRBD1
J gene: TRBJ2-4
V gene: TRBV13
clone size: NA
CDR3 protein: CASSLDRANQYF
CDR3 DNA: TGTGCCAGCAGCTTGGACAGGGCAAATCAGTACTTC

D gene: NA
J gene: TRBJ1-3
V gene: TRBV4-3
clone size: NA
CDR3 protein: CASSQYRYGNTIYF
CDR3 DNA: TGCGCCAGCAGCCAATACAGATATGGAAACACCATATATTTT

D gene: TRBD2
J gene: TRBJ2-1
V gene: TRBV4-3
clone size: NA
CDR3 protein: CASSARTSFFLDEQFF
CDR3 DNA: TGCGCCAGCAGCGCGCGGACTAGTTTTTTTTTAGATGAGCAGTTCTTC

D gene: TRBD1
J gene: TRBJ1-4
V gene: TRBV5-5
clone size: NA
CDR3 protein: CASSLGDSYEKLFF
CDR3 DNA: TGTGCCAGCAGCTTGGGGGACAGCTATGAAAAACTGTTTTTT

D gene: NA
J gene: TRBJ1-3
V gene: TRBV4-1
clone size: once
CDR3 protein: CASSPQPAASSGNTIYF
CDR3 DNA: TGCGCCAGCAGCCCCCAACCCGCGGCCAGCTCTGGAAACACCATATATTTT

D gene: NA
J gene: TRBJ2-1
V gene: TRBV30
clone size: NA
CDR3 protein: CAWSLTRHEQFF
CDR3 DNA: TGTGCCTGGAGTCTAACGAGGCATGAGCAGTTCTTC

D gene: NA
J gene: TRBJ1-4
V gene: TRBV7-9
clone size: NA
CDR3 protein: CASSLSWGRGEKLFF
CDR3 DNA: TGTGCCAGCAGCTTATCGTGGGGGCGCGGTGAAAAACTGTTTTTT

D gene: NA
J gene: TRBJ2-2
V gene: TRBV9
clone size: NA
CDR3 protein: CASSAMTGELFF
CDR3 DNA: TGTGCCAGCAGCGCGATGACCGGGGAGCTGTTTTTT

D gene: NA
J gene: TRBJ1-3
V gene: TRBV4-3
clone size: NA
CDR3 protein: CASSQEIISLNPGNTIYF
CDR3 DNA: TGCGCCAGCAGCCAAGAGATAATCTCGTTGAATCCTGGAAACACCATATATTTT

D gene: NA
J gene: TRBJ1-5
V gene: TRBV7-2
clone size: NA
CDR3 protein: CASSFGRDQPQHF
CDR3 DNA: TGTGCCAGCAGCTTTGGTAGAGATCAGCCCCAGCATTTT

D gene: NA
J gene: TRBJ2-3
V gene: TRBV30
clone size: NA
CDR3 protein: CAWSATSLDTQYF
CDR3 DNA: TGTGCCTGGAGCGCGACTAGTTTAGATACGCAGTATTTT